A single sample is the source of the 4 T cell receptor beta chains below, sequenced in a study of read filtering for tumor transcriptome and immune sequencing. This library used roughly 370 ng RNA and molecular barcoded adaptors spanning alpha/delta and beta/gamma chains. TCRdb analysed the reads with MiXCR anew, one entry per CDR3 protein. The sample has 25,000 or so distinct CDR3 sequences; under 25% are singletons. The specimen was a population of CD138-negative cells sorted from bone marrow. These receptors were collected from a donor aged 40 or older with multiple myeloma.

This clonotype rates as medium-sized. The chain couples TRBV7-9 to TRBJ2-2; TRBD2 matches 10 bases. Per germline, CDR1 SEHNR and CDR2 FQNEAQ (reference sequence). CDR3 length: 14 residues. J was trimmed by 5 bases and V by 5 bases; bases with no gene match: 2. The CDR3 here is CASSPGLATGELFF. The CDR3 DNA reads as TGTGCCAGCAGCCCGGGACTAGCGACCGGGGAGCTGTTTTTT.

This clonotype came up many times. For the CDR3, the DNA is TGTGCCAGCAGCCCTCAGACGGCGAACACTGAAGCTTTCTTT. It translates to CASSPQTANTEAFF. This chain links TRBV28 with TRBJ1-1; D remains ambiguous. This CDR3 region has 14 residues. V shed 6 bases and J shed 1 base, with 12 bases lying between them. Germline V gene lookup returns CDR1 MDHEN and CDR2 SYDVKM. The full variable domain, its missing parts supplied by reference TRBV28 and TRBJ1-1, is DVKVTQSSRYLVKRTGEKVFLECVQDMDHENMFWYRQDPGLGLRLIYFSYDVKMKEKGDIPEGYSVSREKKERFSLILESASTNQTSMYLCASSPQTANTEAFFGQGTRLTVV.

In its sample, this clonotype was seen many times. The V gene is TRBV5-1, the J gene TRBJ2-5, with D maybe TRBD2 (6 bases). This CDR3 is built from 15 residues. The V end was cut by 4 bases, the J end by 4 bases, with 17 bases between. Germline V gene lookup returns CDR1 SGHRS and CDR2 YFSETQ. CDR3 DNA sequence: TGCGCCAGCAGCAAGGAGGGGATGAGTGCAGAGACCCAGTACTTC. It codes for CASSKEGMSAETQYF.

This clonotype was counted ten times or more. The chain is built from TRBV18 and TRBJ1-5; D not resolved. Germline V CDR1 and CDR2: KGHSH, LQKENI. The CDR3 extends over 14 amino acids. V gave up 4 bases and J gave up 2 bases, with 9 bases separating them. CDR3 amino acids: CASSRRYGNQPQHF. The CDR3 DNA reads as TGTGCCAGCTCACGCAGGTATGGCAATCAGCCCCAGCATTTT.